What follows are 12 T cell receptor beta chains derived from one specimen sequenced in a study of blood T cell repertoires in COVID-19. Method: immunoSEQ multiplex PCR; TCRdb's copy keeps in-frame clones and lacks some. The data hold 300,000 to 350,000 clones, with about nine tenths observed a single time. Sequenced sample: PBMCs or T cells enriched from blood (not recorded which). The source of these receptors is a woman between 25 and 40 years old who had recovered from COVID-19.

CDR3 coding DNA: TGTGCCACCAGGAGACAGATGAACACTGAAGCTTTCTTT. Amino acid sequence: CATRRQMNTEAFF. The genes are TRBV24-1 and TRBJ1-1, with D perhaps TRBD1 (5 bases). This CDR3 has 13 amino acids. CDR1 and CDR2 from the germline V gene are KGHDR and SFDVKD. V gave up 7 bases and J gave up 0 bases, with 8 bases separating them.

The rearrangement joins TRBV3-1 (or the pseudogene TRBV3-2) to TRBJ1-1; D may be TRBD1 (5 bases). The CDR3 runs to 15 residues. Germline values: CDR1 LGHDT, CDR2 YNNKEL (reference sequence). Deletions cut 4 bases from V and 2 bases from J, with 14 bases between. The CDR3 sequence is CASSPLTTGNTEAFF. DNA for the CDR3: TGTGCCAGCAGCCCCCTTACCACAGGCAACACTGAAGCTTTCTTT.

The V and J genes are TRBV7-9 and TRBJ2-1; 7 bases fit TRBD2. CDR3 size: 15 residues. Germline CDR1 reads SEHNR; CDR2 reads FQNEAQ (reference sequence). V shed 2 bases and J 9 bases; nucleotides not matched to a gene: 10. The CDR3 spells CASSLRASGLGEQFF. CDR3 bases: TGTGCCAGCAGCTTACGCGCTAGCGGACTGGGTGAGCAGTTCTTC.

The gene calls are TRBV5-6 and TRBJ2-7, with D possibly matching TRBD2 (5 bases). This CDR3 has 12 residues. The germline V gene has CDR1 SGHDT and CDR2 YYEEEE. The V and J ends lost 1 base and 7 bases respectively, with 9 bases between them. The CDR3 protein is CASSLSSGEQYF. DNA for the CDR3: TGTGCCAGCAGCTTGTCGAGCGGTGAGCAGTACTTC.

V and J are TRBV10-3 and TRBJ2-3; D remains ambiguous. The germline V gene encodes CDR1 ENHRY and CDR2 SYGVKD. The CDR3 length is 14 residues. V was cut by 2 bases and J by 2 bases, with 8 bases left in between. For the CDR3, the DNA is TGTGCCATCAGTGAGACTCTTTCCACAGATACGCAGTATTTT. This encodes CAISETLSTDTQYF.

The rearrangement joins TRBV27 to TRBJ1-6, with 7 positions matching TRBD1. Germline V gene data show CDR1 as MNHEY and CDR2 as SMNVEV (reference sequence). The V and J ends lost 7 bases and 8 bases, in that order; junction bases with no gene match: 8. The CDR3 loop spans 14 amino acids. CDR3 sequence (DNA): TGTGCCAGCAACAAAGACAGGGTGGATTCACCCCTCCACTTT. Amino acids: CASNKDRVDSPLHF.

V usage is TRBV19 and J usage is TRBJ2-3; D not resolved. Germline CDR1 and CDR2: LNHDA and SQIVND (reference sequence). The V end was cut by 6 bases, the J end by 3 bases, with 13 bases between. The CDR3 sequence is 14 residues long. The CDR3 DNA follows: TGTGCCAGTAGCGACTTAAGGCCGACAGATACGCAGTATTTT. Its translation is CASSDLRPTDTQYF.

This chain's CDR3 is CATTMDGGNQPQHF. The CDR3 DNA reads TGTGCCACAACAATGGACGGGGGAAATCAGCCCCAGCATTTT. This chain links TRBV2 with TRBJ1-5, with a possible D match to TRBD1 (5 bases). V gave up 10 bases and J gave up 4 bases, with 17 bases separating them. Looked up from germline, CDR1 is SNHLY and CDR2 is FYNNEI. The CDR3 is made up of 14 amino acids.

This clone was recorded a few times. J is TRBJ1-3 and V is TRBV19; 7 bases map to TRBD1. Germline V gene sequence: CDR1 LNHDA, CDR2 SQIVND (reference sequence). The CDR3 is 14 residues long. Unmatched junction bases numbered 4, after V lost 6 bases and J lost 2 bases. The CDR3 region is CASRRQGTGNTIYF. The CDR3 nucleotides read TGTGCCAGTAGGCGACAGGGAACTGGAAACACCATATATTTT.

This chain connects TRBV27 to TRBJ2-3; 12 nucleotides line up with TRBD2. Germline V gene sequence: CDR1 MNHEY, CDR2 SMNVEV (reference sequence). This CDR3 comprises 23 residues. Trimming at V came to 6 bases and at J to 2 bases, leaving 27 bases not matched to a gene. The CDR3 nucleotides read TGTGCCAGCAGAGGGGGAGGACTAGCGGGATATCTCCCGCCGTTGTCATCCACAGATACGCAGTATTTT. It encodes CASRGGGLAGYLPPLSSTDTQYF.

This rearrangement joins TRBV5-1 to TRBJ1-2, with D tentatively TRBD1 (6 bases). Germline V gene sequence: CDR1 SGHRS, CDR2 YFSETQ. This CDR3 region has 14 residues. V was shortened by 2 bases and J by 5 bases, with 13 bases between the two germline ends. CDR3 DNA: TGCGCCAGCAGCTTCACGACAGGTCGGTATGGCTACACCTTC. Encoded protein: CASSFTTGRYGYTF.

The CDR3 here is CASSLWTGENSPLHF. CDR3 sequence (DNA): TGTGCCAGTAGTCTGTGGACAGGGGAAAATTCACCCCTCCACTTT. The V gene is TRBV19, the J gene TRBJ1-6, with 9 bases matching TRBD1. CDR1 is LNHDA and CDR2 is SQIVND in the germline V gene (reference sequence). The CDR3 is 15 amino acids. V gave up 5 bases and J gave up 7 bases; unmatched junction bases: 6.